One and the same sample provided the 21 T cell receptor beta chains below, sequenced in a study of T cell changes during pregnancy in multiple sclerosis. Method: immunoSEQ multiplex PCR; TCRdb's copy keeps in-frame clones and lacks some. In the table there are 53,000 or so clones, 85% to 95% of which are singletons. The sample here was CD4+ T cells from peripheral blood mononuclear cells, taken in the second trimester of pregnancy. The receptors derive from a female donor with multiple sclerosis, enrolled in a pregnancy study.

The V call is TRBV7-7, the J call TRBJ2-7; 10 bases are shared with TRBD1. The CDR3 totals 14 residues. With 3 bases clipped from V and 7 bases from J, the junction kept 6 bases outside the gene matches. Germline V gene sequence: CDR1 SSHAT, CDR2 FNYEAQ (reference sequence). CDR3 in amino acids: CASSFRDRGWEQYF. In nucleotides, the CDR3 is TGTGCCAGCAGCTTCCGGGACAGGGGCTGGGAGCAGTACTTC.

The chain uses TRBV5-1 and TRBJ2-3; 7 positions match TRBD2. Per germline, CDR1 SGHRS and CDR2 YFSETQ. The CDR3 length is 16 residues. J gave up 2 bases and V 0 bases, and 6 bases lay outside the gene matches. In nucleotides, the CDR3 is TGCGCCAGCAGCTTGGTCCTAGCGGCGAACACAGATACGCAGTATTTT. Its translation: CASSLVLAANTDTQYF.

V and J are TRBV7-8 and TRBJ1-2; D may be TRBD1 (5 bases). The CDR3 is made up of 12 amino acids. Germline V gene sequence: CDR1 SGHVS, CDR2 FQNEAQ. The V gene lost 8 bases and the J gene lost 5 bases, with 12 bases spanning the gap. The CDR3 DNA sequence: TGTGCCAGCTGGCAGGGAACTTATGGCTACACCTTC. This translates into CASWQGTYGYTF.

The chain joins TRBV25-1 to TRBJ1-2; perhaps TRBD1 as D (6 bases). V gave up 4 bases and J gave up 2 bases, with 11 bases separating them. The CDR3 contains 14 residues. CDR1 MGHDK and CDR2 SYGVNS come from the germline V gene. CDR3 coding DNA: TGTGCCAGCAGTGGAGGACAGCCCAACTATGGCTACACCTTC. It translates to CASSGGQPNYGYTF.

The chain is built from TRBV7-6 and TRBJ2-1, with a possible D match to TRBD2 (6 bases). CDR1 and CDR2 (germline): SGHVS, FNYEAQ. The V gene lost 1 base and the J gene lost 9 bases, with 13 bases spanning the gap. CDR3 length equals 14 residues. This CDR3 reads CASSLGGLGGEQFF. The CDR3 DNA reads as TGTGCCAGCAGCTTAGGGGGACTCGGGGGTGAGCAGTTCTTC. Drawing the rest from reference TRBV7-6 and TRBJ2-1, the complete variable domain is GAGVSQSPRYKVTKRGQDVALRCDPISGHVSLYWYRQALGQGPEFLTYFNYEAQQDKSGLPNDRFSAERPEGSISTLTIQRTEQRDSAMYRCASSLGGLGGEQFFGPGTRLTVL.

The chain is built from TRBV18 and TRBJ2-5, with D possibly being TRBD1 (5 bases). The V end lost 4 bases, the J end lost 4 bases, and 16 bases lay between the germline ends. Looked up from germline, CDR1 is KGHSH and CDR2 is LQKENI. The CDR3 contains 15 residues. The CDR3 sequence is CASSLQVTAGETQYF. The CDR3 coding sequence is TGTGCCAGCTCACTACAGGTTACTGCAGGAGAGACCCAGTACTTC. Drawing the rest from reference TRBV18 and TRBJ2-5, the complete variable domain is NAGVMQNPRHLVRRRGQEARLRCSPMKGHSHVYWYRQLPEEGLKFMVYLQKENIIDESGMPKERFSAEFPKEGPSILRIQQVVRGDSAAYFCASSLQVTAGETQYFGPGTRLLVL.

CDR3: CASSSAPSYRYEKLFF. For the CDR3, the DNA is TGTGCCAGCAGCTCAGCCCCGTCCTATCGGTATGAAAAACTGTTTTTT. The rearrangement uses TRBV7-2 and TRBJ1-4; D gene ambiguous. This CDR3 comprises 16 residues. The germline CDR1 and CDR2 sequences are SGHTA and FQGNSA. V was shortened by 4 bases and J by 6 bases, with 18 bases between the two germline ends.

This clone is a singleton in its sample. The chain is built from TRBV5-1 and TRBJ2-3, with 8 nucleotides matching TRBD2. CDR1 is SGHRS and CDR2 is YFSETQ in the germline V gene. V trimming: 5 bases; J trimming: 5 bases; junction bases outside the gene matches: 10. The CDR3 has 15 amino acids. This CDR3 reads CASREETSEIDTQYF. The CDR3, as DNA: TGCGCCAGCAGGGAGGAGACTAGCGAGATAGATACGCAGTATTTT.

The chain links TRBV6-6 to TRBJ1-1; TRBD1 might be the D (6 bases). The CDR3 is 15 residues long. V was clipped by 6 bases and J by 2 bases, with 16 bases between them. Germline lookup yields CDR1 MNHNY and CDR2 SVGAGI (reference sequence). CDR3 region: CASRETGTPNTEAFF. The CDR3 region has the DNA TGTGCCAGCAGGGAAACCGGGACACCCAACACTGAAGCTTTCTTT.

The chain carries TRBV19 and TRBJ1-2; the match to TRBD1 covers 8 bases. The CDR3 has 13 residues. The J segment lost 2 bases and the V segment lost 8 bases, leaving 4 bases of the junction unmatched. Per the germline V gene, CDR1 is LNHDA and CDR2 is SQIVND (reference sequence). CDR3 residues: CASPYRGNYGYTF. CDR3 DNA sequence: TGTGCCAGTCCTTACAGGGGGAACTATGGCTACACCTTC. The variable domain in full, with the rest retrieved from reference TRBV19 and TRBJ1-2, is DGGITQSPKYLFRKEGQNVTLSCEQNLNHDAMYWYRQDPGQGLRLIYYSQIVNDFQKGDIAEGYSVSREKKESFPLTVTSAQKNPTAFYLCASPYRGNYGYTFGSGTRLTVV.

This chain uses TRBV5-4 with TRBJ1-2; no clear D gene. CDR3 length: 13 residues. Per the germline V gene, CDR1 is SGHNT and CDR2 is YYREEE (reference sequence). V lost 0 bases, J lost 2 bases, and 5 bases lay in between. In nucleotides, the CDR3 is TGTGCCAGCAGCTTGGTGACAAACTATGGCTACACCTTC. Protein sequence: CASSLVTNYGYTF.

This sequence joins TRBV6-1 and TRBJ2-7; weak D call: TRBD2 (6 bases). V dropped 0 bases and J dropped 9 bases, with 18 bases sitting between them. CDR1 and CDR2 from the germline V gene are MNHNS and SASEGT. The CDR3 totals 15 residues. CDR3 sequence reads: CASSEAKARGVGQYF. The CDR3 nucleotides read TGTGCCAGCAGTGAAGCGAAGGCGCGGGGAGTCGGGCAGTACTTC.

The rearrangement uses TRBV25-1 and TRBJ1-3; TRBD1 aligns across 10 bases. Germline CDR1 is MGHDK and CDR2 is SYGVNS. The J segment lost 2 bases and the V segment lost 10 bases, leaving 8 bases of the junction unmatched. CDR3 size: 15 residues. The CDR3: CATSEGTGAGNTIYF. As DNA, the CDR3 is TGTGCCACCTCGGAAGGGACAGGGGCTGGAAACACCATATATTTT.

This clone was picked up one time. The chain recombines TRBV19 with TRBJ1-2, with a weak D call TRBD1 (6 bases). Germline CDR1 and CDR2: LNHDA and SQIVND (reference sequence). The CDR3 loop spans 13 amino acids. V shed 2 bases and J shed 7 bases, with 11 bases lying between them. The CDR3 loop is CASSIITGSGYTF. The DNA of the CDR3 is TGTGCCAGTAGTATAATCACAGGGTCTGGCTACACCTTC. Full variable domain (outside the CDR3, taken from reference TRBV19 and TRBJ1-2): DGGITQSPKYLFRKEGQNVTLSCEQNLNHDAMYWYRQDPGQGLRLIYYSQIVNDFQKGDIAEGYSVSREKKESFPLTVTSAQKNPTAFYLCASSIITGSGYTFGSGTRLTVV.

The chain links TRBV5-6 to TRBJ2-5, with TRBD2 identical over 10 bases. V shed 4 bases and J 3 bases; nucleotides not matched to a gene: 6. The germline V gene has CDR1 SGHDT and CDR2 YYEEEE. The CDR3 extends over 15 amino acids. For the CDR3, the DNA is TGTGCCAGCAGCCCCAATAGCGGGGGGAAAGAGACCCAGTACTTC. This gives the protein CASSPNSGGKETQYF. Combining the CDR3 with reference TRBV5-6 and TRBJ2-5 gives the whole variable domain DAGVTQSPTHLIKTRGQQVTLRCSPKSGHDTVSWYQQALGQGPQFIFQYYEEEERQRGNFPDRFSGHQFPNYSSELNVNALLLGDSALYLCASSPNSGGKETQYFGPGTRLLVL.

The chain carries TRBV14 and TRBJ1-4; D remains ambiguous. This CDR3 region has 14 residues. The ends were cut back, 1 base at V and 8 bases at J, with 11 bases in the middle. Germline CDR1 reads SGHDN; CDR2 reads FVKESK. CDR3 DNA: TGTGCCAGCAGCCAAGCCCAGGTCGGAGAAAAACTGTTTTTT. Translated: CASSQAQVGEKLFF.

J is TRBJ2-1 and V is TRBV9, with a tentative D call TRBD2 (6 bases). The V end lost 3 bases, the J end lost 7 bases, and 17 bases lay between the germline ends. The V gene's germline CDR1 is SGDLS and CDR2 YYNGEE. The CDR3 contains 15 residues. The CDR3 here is CASSETRGPLNEQFF. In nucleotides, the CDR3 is TGTGCCAGCAGCGAGACGCGGGGTCCCTTGAATGAGCAGTTCTTC.

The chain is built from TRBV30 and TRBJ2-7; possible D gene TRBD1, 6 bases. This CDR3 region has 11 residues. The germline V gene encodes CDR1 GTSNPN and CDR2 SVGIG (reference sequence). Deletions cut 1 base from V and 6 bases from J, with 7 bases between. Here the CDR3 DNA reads TGTGCCTGGAGTGGAGGGGGCGAGCAGTACTTC. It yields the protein CAWSGGGEQYF.

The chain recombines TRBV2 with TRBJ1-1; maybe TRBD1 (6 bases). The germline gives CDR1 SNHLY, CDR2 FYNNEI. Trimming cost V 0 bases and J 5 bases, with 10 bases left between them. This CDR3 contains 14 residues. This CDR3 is CASSEARGRTEAFF. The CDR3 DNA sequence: TGTGCCAGCAGTGAAGCGCGGGGGCGGACTGAAGCTTTCTTT.

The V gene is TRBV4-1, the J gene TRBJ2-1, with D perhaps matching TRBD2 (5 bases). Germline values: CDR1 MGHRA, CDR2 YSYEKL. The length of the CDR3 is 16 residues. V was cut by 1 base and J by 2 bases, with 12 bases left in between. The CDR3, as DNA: TGCGCCAGCAGCCAAGGACGAGGGCAGGCCTACAATGAGCAGTTCTTC. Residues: CASSQGRGQAYNEQFF.

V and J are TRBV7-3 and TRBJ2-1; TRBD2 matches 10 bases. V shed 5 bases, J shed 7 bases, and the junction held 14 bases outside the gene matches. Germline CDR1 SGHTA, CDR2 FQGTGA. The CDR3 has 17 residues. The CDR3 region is CASSIQGGLAGANEQFF. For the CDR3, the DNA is TGTGCCAGCAGCATCCAGGGGGGGCTAGCGGGGGCTAATGAGCAGTTCTTC.